This T cell receptor (beta chain) derives from a study of CXCR3-negative and CXCR3-positive naive CD8 T cells (dated by TCRdb to about 2019). For the wider study: Roughly 150 million TRB reads were obtained in total, roughly 1.5 +/- 0.3 million reads per library. The TRBV-TRBJ cluster analysis covered naive subsets from roughly five donors and memory cells from 3 donors. The diversity and physicochemical repertoire analyses included about a dozen donors pooled from two independent experiments. Overall study outcomes, separate from this receptor: Both naive subsets had comparably high repertoire diversity, while memory CD8+ T cells had much lower repertoire diversity. CXCR3 expression partially decreased after cryopreservation, so most assays used freshly isolated PBMCs. TRBV-TRBJ usage was similar between naive CXCR3-negative and CXCR3-positive cells from the same donor, while memory cells showed distinct patterns. Compared with CXCR3-negative naive cells, CXCR3-positive naive cells had TRB CDR3s with higher hydrophobicity (lower Kidera factor 4), lower energy, and higher strength and volume indices. Surface CD5, linked to self-reactivity in mice, was comparable between naive subsets; TCR interaction strength was therefore also inferred from TRB CDR3 physicochemical properties.

From the cysteine through the phenylalanine, the CDR3 covers 15 amino acids. Only the protein is on record. About this clonotype itself: Its antigen is unknown.

These reads were obtained on a NextSeq 550. The Human TCR Profiling Kit (MiLaboratory) was used to prepare UMI-labeled 5' RACE TRB cDNA libraries. cDNA synthesis used the entire amount of extracted RNA, and PCR amplification then used the entire amount of cDNA produced. Libraries were prepared in parallel using an identical number of PCR cycles. For the original study's pipeline: With a requirement of at least two reads per UMI, MIGEC and MiXCR extracted about 50,000 +/- 10,000 unique UMI-labeled TRB cDNA molecules per library. On average, around 40,000 +/- 10,000 functional in-frame TRB CDR3 nucleotide clonotypes lacking stop codons were found per library. Diversity metrics, including normalized Shannon-Wiener and Chao1, were computed in VDJtools after downsampling to 5000 UMI-labeled TRB molecules per sample. VDJtools was used to calculate clonotype-size-weighted physicochemical properties of the central five CDR3 residues, namely interaction energy, strength, volume and Kidera factor 4. TCRdb reprocessed the raw reads; every CDR3 protein sequence is a single record, and DNA is not supplied. These V and J calls originate from TCRdb's pipeline instead of the authors' own analysis. The record for this sample contains about 150,000 distinct CDR3 sequences. The ten top clones hold roughly 0.27% of the sample.

Each CD8+ T cell subset was flow-sorted in triplicate, with under 350,000 cells per subset placed directly into RLT lysis buffer. To keep memory contaminants out, a stringent definition of naive CD8+ T cells was applied: CD45RO-CCR7+CD27+CD95-. Peripheral blood mononuclear cells were isolated from buffy coats using standard density gradient centrifugation. A FACSAria III was used to flow-sort naive CXCR3-negative and CXCR3-positive CD8+ T cells. Total RNA was extracted from sorted cells with an RNeasy Mini Kit. Sequencing was carried out using naive CXCR3+ CD8+ T cells from blood. In the paper's terms, the cell subset or site label means: CD45RO-CCR7+CD27+CD95- naive CD8+ T cells expressing CXCR3 (TNR3+). The receptor's source is a human donor in good health. Some clones in this sample may be carry-over from other donors' samples. The chain uses TRBV12-3 or TRBV12-4 and TRBJ2-5; TCRdb names TRBD1, which stays unverified in the absence of DNA. Here the CDR3 is given as CASSLIEDRGETQYF.